These 25 T cell receptor beta chains were sequenced from one sample in a study of shared clonotypes between healthy human individuals. Sequenced by immunoSEQ multiplex PCR; TCRdb stores in-frame clones only, minus some. The repertoire holds 2 million to 3 million clones, with over 85% as singletons. Sequenced input: naive CD4+ T cells from PBMCs. Subset: CD45RA+ positively selected. The receptors originated from a man younger than 35 in good health. Some clones in this sample may be carry-over from other donors' samples.

This rearrangement joins TRBV6-5 to TRBJ2-7; tentatively, D is TRBD1 (6 bases). Per germline, CDR1 MNHEY and CDR2 SVGAGI. Trimming left V 0 bases short and J 3 bases short, with 12 bases between. The CDR3 consists of 15 residues. The DNA for the CDR3 is TGTGCCAGCAGTTACTCCCTGGTCAGGGGCTACGAGCAGTACTTC. It encodes CASSYSLVRGYEQYF.

The chain has TRBV6-1 and TRBJ1-2; 8 bases are a match to TRBD1. This CDR3 contains 13 residues. The trim removed 10 bases at V and 3 bases at J, leaving 7 bases unmatched. Germline lookup yields CDR1 MNHNS and CDR2 SASEGT. Here the CDR3 DNA reads TGTGCCACCAGGACAGGGACGGACTATGGCTACACCTTC. Translation: CATRTGTDYGYTF.

V usage is TRBV28 and J usage is TRBJ2-7, with D maybe TRBD2 (6 bases). Germline values: CDR1 MDHEN, CDR2 SYDVKM. The CDR3 has 15 residues. The V end lost 6 bases, the J end lost 0 bases, and 15 bases lay between the germline ends. In DNA form, the CDR3 reads TGTGCCAGCAGGGGAGGCGGGCTGAGCTCCTACGAGCAGTACTTC. This translates into CASRGGGLSSYEQYF.

The CDR3 DNA reads as TGTGCCAGCAACTCTGGGGCCAACGTCCTGACTTTC. This gives the protein CASNSGANVLTF. The chain recombines TRBV2 with TRBJ2-6; no clear D. V was cut by 7 bases and J by 0 bases, with 1 base left in between. Germline V gene lookup returns CDR1 SNHLY and CDR2 FYNNEI. The CDR3 contains 12 residues.

The sample holds one count of this clone. Other DNA sequences in this sample translate to the same CDR3. The gene calls are TRBV7-2 and TRBJ2-1; 14 nucleotides agree with TRBD2. Germline V CDR1 and CDR2: SGHTA, FQGNSA. There are 14 residues in the CDR3. Trimming at V came to 1 base and at J to 10 bases, leaving 0 bases not matched to a gene. The CDR3, as DNA: TGTGCCAGCAGCTTAGGGACTAGCGGGAGGGAGCAGTTCTTC. This sequence encodes CASSLGTSGREQFF.

The chain links TRBV7-6 to TRBJ2-3; the D call may be TRBD1 or TRBD2 (6 bases each). CDR1 and CDR2 from the germline V gene are SGHVS and FNYEAQ. The CDR3 runs 16 residues. The ends were cut back, 0 bases at V and 2 bases at J, with 12 bases in the middle. DNA for the CDR3: TGTGCCAGCAGCTTAGCGTATCGGGGGCCCACAGATACGCAGTATTTT. Translated: CASSLAYRGPTDTQYF.

The genes are TRBV28 and TRBJ2-4; D call uncertain. V was shortened by 1 base and J by 2 bases, with 6 bases between the two germline ends. Germline-derived CDR1 and CDR2 are MDHEN and SYDVKM. The CDR3 extends over 14 amino acids. CDR3 sequence (DNA): TGTGCCAGCAGTTTATTCGAAACCAAAAACATTCAGTACTTC. Translated, it gives CASSLFETKNIQYF. Supplemented by reference TRBV28 and TRBJ2-4, the full variable domain reads DVKVTQSSRYLVKRTGEKVFLECVQDMDHENMFWYRQDPGLGLRLIYFSYDVKMKEKGDIPEGYSVSREKKERFSLILESASTNQTSMYLCASSLFETKNIQYFGAGTRLSVL.

The V gene is TRBV7-9, the J gene TRBJ1-1; a weak D match, TRBD1 (5 bases). The germline V gene has CDR1 SEHNR and CDR2 FQNEAQ (reference sequence). V lost 1 base and J lost 7, with 10 bases in between. The CDR3 sequence is 13 residues long. CDR3: CASSLVGTDEAFF. The CDR3 DNA follows: TGTGCCAGCAGCTTAGTTGGGACGGATGAAGCTTTCTTT.

This rearrangement joins TRBV6-5 to TRBJ1-1, with 7 nucleotides matching TRBD1. This CDR3 comprises 14 residues. The V gene end was trimmed by 5 bases and the J gene end by 4 bases; junction bases not matched to a gene: 7. Germline V gives CDR1 MNHEY, CDR2 SVGAGI. Here the CDR3 DNA reads TGTGCCAGCAGTCCACAACGACAGGGCACTGAAGCTTTCTTT. This codes for CASSPQRQGTEAFF.

This clone was observed a single time. The chain employs TRBV5-1 and TRBJ1-2; TRBD1 matches at 7 bases. The V gene end was trimmed by 3 bases and the J gene end by 7 bases; junction bases not matched to a gene: 6. Germline loops: CDR1 SGHRS, CDR2 YFSETQ. The CDR3 extends over 13 amino acids. The CDR3 bases are TGCGCCAGCAGCTCTGACAGGGTCGGTGGCTACACCTTC. Translation gives CASSSDRVGGYTF. The full variable domain, with the rest looked up from reference TRBV5-1 and TRBJ1-2, is KAGVTQTPRYLIKTRGQQVTLSCSPISGHRSVSWYQQTPGQGLQFLFEYFSETQRNKGNFPGRFSGRQFSNSRSEMNVSTLELGDSALYLCASSSDRVGGYTFGSGTRLTVV.

J is TRBJ1-5 and V is TRBV4-1; D ambiguous. Per the germline V gene, CDR1 is MGHRA and CDR2 is YSYEKL. CDR3 size: 14 residues. Trimming pared 3 bases from V and 9 bases from J, leaving 15 bases between. CDR3 protein: CASSHGDLSGPQHF. CDR3 nucleotides: TGCGCCAGCAGCCACGGTGACCTGTCCGGGCCCCAGCATTTT.

This CDR3 is CAWRANYGYTF. The CDR3 DNA reads as TGTGCCTGGAGGGCCAACTATGGCTACACCTTC. The chain combines TRBV30 with TRBJ1-2; the D is unclear. The germline V and J ends were trimmed by 3 bases and 2 bases, with 4 bases remaining between them. The germline V gene has CDR1 GTSNPN and CDR2 SVGIG (reference sequence). The CDR3 contains 11 residues.

The chain is built from TRBV5-1 and TRBJ2-3; TRBD1 agrees at 9 bases. CDR3 length equals 16 residues. V dropped 4 bases and J dropped 0; count of bases not matched to a gene: 6. Germline lookup yields CDR1 SGHRS and CDR2 YFSETQ. This chain's CDR3 is CASSITQGASTDTQYF. The CDR3 DNA follows: TGCGCCAGCAGCATTACACAGGGGGCAAGCACAGATACGCAGTATTTT.

This clone was picked up one time. Other DNA variants within this sample encode the same CDR3. J is TRBJ1-2 and V is TRBV5-1, with D hard to call. Germline CDR1 and CDR2: SGHRS and YFSETQ. CDR3 size: 13 residues. V shed 0 bases and J shed 2 bases, with 5 bases lying between them. CDR3 in amino acids: CASSLAANYGYTF. As DNA, the CDR3 is TGCGCCAGCAGCTTGGCTGCGAACTATGGCTACACCTTC.

This chain joins TRBV18 and TRBJ1-5, with TRBD1 matching 10 bases. This CDR3 is 14 amino acids long. J was trimmed by 7 bases and V by 3 bases; bases with no gene match: 3. Germline assignment: CDR1 KGHSH and CDR2 LQKENI. The CDR3 DNA reads TGTGCCAGCTCACCCAGGGACAGGGGCCAGCCCCAGCATTTT. This gives the protein CASSPRDRGQPQHF.

V and J are TRBV6-6 and TRBJ2-3; a weak D match, TRBD2 (6 bases). CDR3 size: 14 residues. Trimming removed 6 bases from V and 6 bases from J, with 16 bases in between. Germline CDR1 is MNHNY and CDR2 is SVGAGI (reference sequence). The CDR3 DNA reads TGTGCCAGCAGCCTGTTACTAGCCCCGGATACGCAGTATTTT. Its protein product is CASSLLLAPDTQYF.

CDR3 residues: CSVPARGGRSNEQFF. In DNA form, the CDR3 reads TGCAGCGTCCCGGCGAGAGGCGGGCGGAGCAATGAGCAGTTCTTC. The chain joins TRBV29-1 to TRBJ2-1; TRBD2 is a possible D gene (5 bases). The germline V gene has CDR1 SQVTM and CDR2 ANQGSEA. The CDR3 is made up of 15 amino acids. V gave up 6 bases and J gave up 6 bases, with 21 bases separating them.

This clone occurred once. V and J are TRBV28 and TRBJ2-1; 8 bases align to TRBD2. CDR1 and CDR2 (germline): MDHEN, SYDVKM. The CDR3 consists of 18 residues. V gave up 2 bases and J gave up 4 bases; unmatched junction bases: 13. The CDR3 loop is CASSLGASGPSSYNEQFF. In nucleotides, the CDR3 is TGTGCCAGCAGTTTAGGGGCTAGCGGGCCCAGTTCGTACAATGAGCAGTTCTTC.

For the CDR3, the DNA is TGTGCCAGCAGCTTAGAAAGGTTCGCTAGCGAGGAGACCCAGTACTTC. Residues: CASSLERFASEETQYF. The rearrangement uses TRBV7-9 and TRBJ2-5, with D possibly being TRBD2 (6 bases). This CDR3 has 16 residues. Germline values: CDR1 SEHNR, CDR2 FQNEAQ (reference sequence). Trimming left V 1 base short and J 5 bases short, with 17 bases between. Full variable domain (outside the CDR3, taken from reference TRBV7-9 and TRBJ2-5): DTGVSQNPRHKITKRGQNVTFRCDPISEHNRLYWYRQTLGQGPEFLTYFQNEAQLEKSRLLSDRFSAERPKGSFSTLEIQRTEQGDSAMYLCASSLERFASEETQYFGPGTRLLVL.

The rearrangement joins TRBV30 to TRBJ1-2, with 8 bases lining up with TRBD1. Trimming at V came to 3 bases and at J to 8 bases, leaving 14 bases not matched to a gene. The CDR3 length is 15 residues. Looked up from germline, CDR1 is GTSNPN and CDR2 is SVGIG (reference sequence). The CDR3 is CAWSDLPGGPGGYTF. The CDR3 bases are TGTGCCTGGAGCGATCTTCCAGGGGGCCCCGGAGGCTACACCTTC.

V and J are TRBV19 and TRBJ2-1; D gene unclear. Between the trimmed V and J ends, which lost 5 bases and 3 bases, there was a span of 17 bases. Germline V gene lookup returns CDR1 LNHDA and CDR2 SQIVND (reference sequence). The CDR3 has 16 residues. The CDR3 coding sequence is TGTGCCAGTAGTGGAGAAGGTCACACCTTCTACAATGAGCAGTTCTTC. It is translated as CASSGEGHTFYNEQFF. The full variable domain, rest sourced from reference TRBV19 and TRBJ2-1, is DGGITQSPKYLFRKEGQNVTLSCEQNLNHDAMYWYRQDPGQGLRLIYYSQIVNDFQKGDIAEGYSVSREKKESFPLTVTSAQKNPTAFYLCASSGEGHTFYNEQFFGPGTRLTVL.

The chain employs TRBV28 and TRBJ2-1, with D perhaps matching TRBD2 (6 bases). The germline V and J ends were trimmed by 1 base and 0 bases, with 19 bases remaining between them. The CDR3 extends over 19 amino acids. Germline V gene data show CDR1 as MDHEN and CDR2 as SYDVKM. Here the CDR3 reads CASSLFGIAEVSSYNEQFF. In DNA, the CDR3 is TGTGCCAGCAGTTTATTCGGTATAGCGGAGGTAAGCTCCTACAATGAGCAGTTCTTC.

The rearrangement joins TRBV7-9 to TRBJ1-4; D uncertain. Trimming pared 1 base from V and 0 bases from J, leaving 6 bases between. This CDR3 is 15 amino acids long. CDR1 and CDR2 (germline): SEHNR, FQNEAQ (reference sequence). The CDR3 sequence is CASSLGGSTNEKLFF. The CDR3 bases are TGTGCCAGCAGCTTAGGTGGTTCAACTAATGAAAAACTGTTTTTT.

The DNA for the CDR3 is TGTGCCAGCAGTGTTTGGGACAGGGGGCGCGGGGGAGATCAGCCCCAGCATTTT. It specifies CASSVWDRGRGGDQPQHF. The chain employs TRBV2 and TRBJ1-5; 12 positions match TRBD1. The V gene end was trimmed by 4 bases and the J gene end by 5 bases; junction bases not matched to a gene: 12. Per the germline V gene, CDR1 is SNHLY and CDR2 is FYNNEI. The CDR3 runs 18 residues.

The rearrangement links TRBV5-1 to TRBJ2-1; TRBD2 matches at 7 bases. The J segment lost 7 bases and the V segment lost 1 base, leaving 8 bases of the junction unmatched. Germline V gives CDR1 SGHRS, CDR2 YFSETQ. The CDR3 sequence is 15 residues long. CDR3 sequence (DNA): TGCGCCAGCAGCTTGTTCGCGGGAGTTCAGAATGAGCAGTTCTTC. Translating gives CASSLFAGVQNEQFF. Variable domain in full (rest from reference TRBV5-1 and TRBJ2-1): KAGVTQTPRYLIKTRGQQVTLSCSPISGHRSVSWYQQTPGQGLQFLFEYFSETQRNKGNFPGRFSGRQFSNSRSEMNVSTLELGDSALYLCASSLFAGVQNEQFFGPGTRLTVL.